The present T cell receptor beta chain was sequenced within a study of shared clonotypes between healthy human individuals. Assay used: immunoSEQ multiplex PCR; TCRdb lists only in-frame clones, some missing. Of about 980,000 clones in the sample, about three quarters were seen once. In the case of this clone: A single base separates this from a much larger clone, so it may be a read error. Different DNA sequences within this sample yield the same CDR3.

Germline V CDR1 and CDR2: SGHNT, YYREEE (reference sequence). After removal of 0 bases from V and 2 bases from J, the junction contained 2 bases not matched to a gene. The CDR3 extends over 16 amino acids. The TCR was taken from a man aged 18 to 30 in good health. The rearrangement joins TRBV5-4 to TRBJ2-5; TRBD2 matches at 12 bases. Sample: memory CD4+ T cells sorted from blood. Subset of the sample: CD45RA-negative fraction. This CDR3 reads CASSLGLAGGQETQYF. DNA for the CDR3: TGTGCCAGCAGCTTGGGCCTAGCGGGGGGGCAAGAGACCCAGTACTTC.